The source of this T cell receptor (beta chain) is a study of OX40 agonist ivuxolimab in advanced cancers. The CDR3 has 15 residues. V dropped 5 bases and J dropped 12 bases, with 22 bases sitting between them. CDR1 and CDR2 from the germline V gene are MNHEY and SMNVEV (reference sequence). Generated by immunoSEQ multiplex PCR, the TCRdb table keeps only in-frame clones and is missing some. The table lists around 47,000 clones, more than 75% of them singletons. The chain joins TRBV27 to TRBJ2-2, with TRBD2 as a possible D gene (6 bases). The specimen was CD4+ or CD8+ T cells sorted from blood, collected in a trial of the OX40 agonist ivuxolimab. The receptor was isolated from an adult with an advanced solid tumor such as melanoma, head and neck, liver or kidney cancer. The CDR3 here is CASSRTPGVGMKLFF. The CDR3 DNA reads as TGTGCCAGCAGTCGCACCCCGGGAGTAGGGATGAAGCTGTTTTTT.